This T cell receptor beta chain was found in a study of graft-versus-host responses after intestinal transplantation. The wider study: Transplants were multivisceral, liver-intestinal, or isolated intestinal.

Overall study results and limits: Recipient marrow showed GvH clones, some seen first in ileum or blood.

The CDR3 runs to 15 residues. Germline CDR1 reads SEHNR; CDR2 reads FQNEAQ (reference sequence). V lost 5 bases and J 5 bases, leaving 15 bases between the germline ends. Libraries were prepared by immunoSEQ multiplex PCR; TCRdb keeps only in-frame clonotypes and omits some of them. This table holds 90,000 to 100,000 clones, more than 75% found once. A remark on this clone: Its specificity is not known.

Sequences were derived from PBMCs, sampled 255 days after intestinal transplant. The J gene is TRBJ1-4, the V gene TRBV7-9; no clear D. This sequence originates from a human patient who received an intestinal transplant, so some T cells may come from the graft donor. The CDR3 DNA reads TGTGCCAGCAGCGTCGGGCCTAGACAAAATGAAAAACTGTTTTTT. It translates to CASSVGPRQNEKLFF.